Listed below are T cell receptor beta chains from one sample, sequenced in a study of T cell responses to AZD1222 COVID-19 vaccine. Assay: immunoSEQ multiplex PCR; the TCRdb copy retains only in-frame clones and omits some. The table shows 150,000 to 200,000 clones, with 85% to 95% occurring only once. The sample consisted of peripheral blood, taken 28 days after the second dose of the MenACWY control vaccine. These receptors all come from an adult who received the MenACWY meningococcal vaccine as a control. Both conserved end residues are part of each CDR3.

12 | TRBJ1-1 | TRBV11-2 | CASSLDWTEAFF
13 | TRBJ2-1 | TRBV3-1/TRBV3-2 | CASSHPPPGEQFF
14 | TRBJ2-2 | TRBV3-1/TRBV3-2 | CASRPGGNTGELFF
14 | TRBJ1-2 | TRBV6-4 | CASSETVGSYGYTF
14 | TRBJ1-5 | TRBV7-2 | CASSFATDNQPQHF
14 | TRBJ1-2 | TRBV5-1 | CASSPGQGNYGYTF
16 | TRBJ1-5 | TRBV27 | CASSLSGTGGFQPQHF
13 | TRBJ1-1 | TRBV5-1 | CASSATGNTEAFF
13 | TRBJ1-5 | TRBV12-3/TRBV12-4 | CASSDSNNQPQHF
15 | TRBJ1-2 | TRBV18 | CASSAELRGNYGYTF
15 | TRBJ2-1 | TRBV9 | CASSVIAGLGNEQFF
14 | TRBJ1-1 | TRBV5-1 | CASSLRGENTEAFF
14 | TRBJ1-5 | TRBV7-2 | CASSLVRMVEPQHF
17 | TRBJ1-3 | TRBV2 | CASRYTSTASSGNTIYF
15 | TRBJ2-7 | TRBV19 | CASSIRMDTAYEQYF
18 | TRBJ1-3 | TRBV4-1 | CASSQDGQGRGSGNTIYF
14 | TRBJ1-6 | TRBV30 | CAWSVITDNSPLHF
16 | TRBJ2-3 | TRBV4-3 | CASSQDVGQGTDTQYF
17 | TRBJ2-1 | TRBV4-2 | CASSLGEPGQGFHEQFF
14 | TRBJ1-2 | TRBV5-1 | CASSLGTDNYGYTF
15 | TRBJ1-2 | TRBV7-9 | CASSAGTPSNYGYTF
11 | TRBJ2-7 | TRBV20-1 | CSASSDYEQYF
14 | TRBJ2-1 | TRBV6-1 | CASSEGRVGNEQFF
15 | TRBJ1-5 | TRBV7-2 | CASSLVHNSNQPQHF
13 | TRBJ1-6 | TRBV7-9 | CASSELRGFTLHF
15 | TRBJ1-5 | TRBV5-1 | CASSSPDRGNQPQHF
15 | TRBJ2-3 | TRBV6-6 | CASSYVGGSTDTQYF
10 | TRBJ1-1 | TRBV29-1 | CSVGVAGAFF
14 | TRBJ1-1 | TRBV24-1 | CATSDGQGSTEAFF
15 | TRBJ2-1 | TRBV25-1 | CASSGGGSSYNEQFF
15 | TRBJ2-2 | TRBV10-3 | CAIRLLETGPGELFF
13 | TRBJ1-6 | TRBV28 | CASRRTAGSPLHF
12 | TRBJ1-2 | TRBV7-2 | CASPQVGERYTF
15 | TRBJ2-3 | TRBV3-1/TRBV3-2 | CASSQIRDFADTQYF
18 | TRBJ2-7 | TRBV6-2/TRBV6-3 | CASSLGLGLAGSSYEQYF